The present T cell receptor beta chain was sequenced within a study of T cell responses to AZD1222 COVID-19 vaccine. Study results and limitations: After the peak T cell response, and only then, were repertoires sampled.

A remark on this clone: Antigen: not known.

CDR1 and CDR2 (germline): WNHNN, SYGVQD (reference sequence). V lost 0 bases, J lost 0 bases, and 0 bases stayed unmatched. This CDR3 contains 18 residues. Using immunoSEQ multiplex PCR, the repertoire was profiled, and TCRdb retains in-frame clones only, with some absent. The table has 90,000 to 150,000 clones, about 90% seen once. Here the sequenced sample was peripheral blood, taken on day 0 of AZD1222 vaccination. This TCR was recovered from an adult in good health. The rearrangement links TRBV10-1 to TRBJ2-1; TRBD2 matches at 15 bases. Written as DNA, the CDR3 is TGCGCCAGCAGTGAGTCGGGACTAGCGGGGGGCTCCTACAATGAGCAGTTCTTC. Protein product: CASSESGLAGGSYNEQFF.